Reported below is one T cell receptor beta chain. Cohorts were based on clinical histories the participants reported. The data derive from a study of blood T cell repertoires in COVID-19. Germline V CDR1 and CDR2: KGHSH, LQKENI. Between the trimmed V and J ends, which lost 2 bases and 5 bases, there was a span of 7 bases. The CDR3 runs 13 residues. The protocol was immunoSEQ multiplex PCR, while the TCRdb copy is restricted to in-frame clones and leaves out a portion. The sample has approximately 150,000 clones, approximately 88% seen once. The specimen was PBMCs or T cells enriched from blood (not recorded which). V is TRBV18 and J is TRBJ2-1; D not certain. The clonotype was recovered from an older man who had been exposed to COVID-19. The CDR3 loop is CASSPSRDNEQFF. The CDR3 nucleotides are TGTGCCAGCTCACCATCTCGAGACAATGAGCAGTTCTTC.